This entry concerns a single T cell receptor (beta chain). Only in-frame clones appear in the TCRdb table, and some are missing; sequencing was by immunoSEQ multiplex PCR. The profile shows 150,000 or so clones, around 91% of them singletons. The V end lost 0 bases, the J end lost 4 bases, and 15 bases lay between the germline ends. The CDR3 contains 16 residues. The germline CDR1 and CDR2 sequences are KGHSH and LQKENI. This sample is part of a study of T cell responses to AZD1222 COVID-19 vaccine. Sequencing used peripheral blood, obtained 28 days after the second AZD1222 dose. This sequence joins TRBV18 and TRBJ1-2; D is undetermined. This receptor was identified in an adult who received the AZD1222 COVID-19 vaccine. The CDR3 region has the DNA TGTGCCAGCTCACCACCCTCTTTAGAAAGGGCCTATGGCTACACCTTC. This encodes CASSPPSLERAYGYTF.